Each of the 9 T cell receptor beta chains below was sequenced from the same sample in a study of T cells expressing NK-cell markers. Each CDR3 protein gets one entry in TCRdb, which reprocessed the 5' RACE reads and gives no DNA. Its table lists 250,000 to 300,000 distinct CDR3 sequences. Sequencing input: blood T cells: a sorted CD56 or NKG2C T cell subset, CD4+ or CD8+ T cells, or bulk PBMC T cells (not recorded which). These receptors all stem from a young man in good health.

This chain uses TRBV11-2 with TRBJ2-5; TCRdb lists TRBD1, though no DNA is available to test this call. CDR3 length equals 16 residues. CDR1 and CDR2 (germline): SGHAT, FQNNGV. CDR3 region: CASSLDAGQGGETQYF.

The J gene is TRBJ2-3, the V gene TRBV12-3 or TRBV12-4. The CDR3 runs to 15 residues. The CDR3 region is CASSVQLSSTDTQYF.

The V call is TRBV29-1, the J call TRBJ2-1; TCRdb proposes TRBD1, but this gene call is untestable without DNA. Germline loops: CDR1 SQVTM, CDR2 ANQGSEA. The CDR3 covers 15 residues. CDR3: CSGNRDTLSYNEQFF.

The rearrangement joins TRBV3-1 to TRBJ1-2; TCRdb names TRBD1, which stays unverified in the absence of DNA. The CDR3 is 15 amino acids. Germline CDR1 reads LGHDT; CDR2 reads YNNKEL (reference sequence). This CDR3 is CASSLTDRVSGGYTF.

The V call is TRBV15, the J call TRBJ2-6; absent DNA, TCRdb's TRBD1 call cannot be checked. CDR1 LNHNV and CDR2 YYDKDF come from the germline V gene (reference sequence). The CDR3 extends over 16 amino acids. CDR3 sequence: CATSSWTGLGANVLTF.

The chain links TRBV20-1 to TRBJ2-5; as DNA is missing, the TRBD2 call by TCRdb cannot be tested. This CDR3 has 15 amino acids. The germline V gene has CDR1 DFQATT and CDR2 SNEGSKA (reference sequence). CDR3 loop: CSAMVPRGRRETQYF.

This chain joins TRBV4-3 and TRBJ2-7; TCRdb proposes TRBD1, but this gene call is untestable without DNA. The CDR3 has 17 amino acids. Germline CDR1 and CDR2: LGHNA and YSLEER. The CDR3 sequence is CASSHQTGTGKTYEQYF.

CDR3 residues: CASSQGAGGPTNTQYF. The J gene is TRBJ2-3, the V gene TRBV3-1; TCRdb calls TRBD2, which cannot be checked without DNA. CDR3 length equals 16 residues. The germline gives CDR1 LGHDT, CDR2 YNNKEL (reference sequence).

The V and J genes are TRBV4-3 and TRBJ2-7; TCRdb lists TRBD1, though no DNA is available to test this call. The CDR3 has 15 amino acids. Per germline, CDR1 LGHNA and CDR2 YSLEER. The CDR3: CASSQQTGDPYEQYF.